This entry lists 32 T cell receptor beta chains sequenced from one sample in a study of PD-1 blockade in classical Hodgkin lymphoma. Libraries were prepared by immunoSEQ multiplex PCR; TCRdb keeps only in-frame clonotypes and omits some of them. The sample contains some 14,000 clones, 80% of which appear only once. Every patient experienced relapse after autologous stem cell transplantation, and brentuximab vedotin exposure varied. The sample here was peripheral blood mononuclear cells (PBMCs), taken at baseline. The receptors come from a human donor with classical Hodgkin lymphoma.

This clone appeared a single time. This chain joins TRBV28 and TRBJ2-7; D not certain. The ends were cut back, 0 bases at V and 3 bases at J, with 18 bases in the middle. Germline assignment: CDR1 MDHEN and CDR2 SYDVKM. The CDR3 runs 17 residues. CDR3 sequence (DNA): TGTGCCAGCAGTTTATGGTCGGTGGGTGACAAAAGCTACGAGCAGTACTTC. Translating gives CASSLWSVGDKSYEQYF.

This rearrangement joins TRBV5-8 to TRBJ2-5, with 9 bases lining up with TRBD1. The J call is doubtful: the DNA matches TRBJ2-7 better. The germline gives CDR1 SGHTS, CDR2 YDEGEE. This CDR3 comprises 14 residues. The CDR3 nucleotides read TGTGCCAGCAGCTTACAGGGGGCGCGTTACGAGCAGTACTTC. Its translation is CASSLQGARYEQYF.

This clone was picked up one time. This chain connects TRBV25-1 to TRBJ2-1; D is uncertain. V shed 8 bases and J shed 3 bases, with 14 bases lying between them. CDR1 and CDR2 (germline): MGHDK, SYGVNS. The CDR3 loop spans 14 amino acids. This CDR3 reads CASAGVGIYNEQFF. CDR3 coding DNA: TGTGCCAGCGCCGGCGTAGGGATCTACAATGAGCAGTTCTTC.

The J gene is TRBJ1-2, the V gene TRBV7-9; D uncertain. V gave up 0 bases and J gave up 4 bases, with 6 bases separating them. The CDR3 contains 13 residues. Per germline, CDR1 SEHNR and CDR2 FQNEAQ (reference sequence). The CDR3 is CASSLAGSYGYTF. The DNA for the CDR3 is TGTGCCAGCAGCTTAGCGGGGAGCTATGGCTACACCTTC.

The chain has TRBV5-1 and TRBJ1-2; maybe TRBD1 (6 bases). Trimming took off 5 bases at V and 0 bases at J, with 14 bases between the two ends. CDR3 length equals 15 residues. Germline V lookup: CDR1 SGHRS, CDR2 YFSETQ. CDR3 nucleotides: TGCGCCAGCAGAAATACAGGGCAGCCTAACTATGGCTACACCTTC. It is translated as CASRNTGQPNYGYTF.

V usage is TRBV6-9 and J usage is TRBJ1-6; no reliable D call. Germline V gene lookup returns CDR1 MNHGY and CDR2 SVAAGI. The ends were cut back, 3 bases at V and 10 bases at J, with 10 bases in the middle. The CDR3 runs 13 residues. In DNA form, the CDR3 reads TGTGCCAGCAGTTACACGTCGATCTCACCCCTCCACTTT. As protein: CASSYTSISPLHF.

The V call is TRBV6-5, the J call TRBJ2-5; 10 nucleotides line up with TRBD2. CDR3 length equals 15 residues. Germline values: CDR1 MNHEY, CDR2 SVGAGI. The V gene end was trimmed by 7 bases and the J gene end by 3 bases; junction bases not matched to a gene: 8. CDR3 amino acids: CASKLAGGVKETQYF. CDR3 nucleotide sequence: TGTGCCAGCAAGTTAGCGGGGGGTGTGAAAGAGACCCAGTACTTC.

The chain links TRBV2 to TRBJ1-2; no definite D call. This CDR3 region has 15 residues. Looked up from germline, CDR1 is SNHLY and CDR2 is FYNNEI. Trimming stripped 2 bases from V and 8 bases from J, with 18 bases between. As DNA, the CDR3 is TGTGCCAGCAGTGAACAGGCAGTACCAGGTGGCGGCTACACCTTC. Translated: CASSEQAVPGGGYTF.

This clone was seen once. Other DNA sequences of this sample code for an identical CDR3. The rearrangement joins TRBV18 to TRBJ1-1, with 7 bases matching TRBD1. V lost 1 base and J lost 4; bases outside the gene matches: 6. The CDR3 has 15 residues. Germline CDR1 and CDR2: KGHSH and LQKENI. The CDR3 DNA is TGTGCCAGCTCACCACGACAGGGAGCGGGCACTGAAGCTTTCTTT. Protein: CASSPRQGAGTEAFF.

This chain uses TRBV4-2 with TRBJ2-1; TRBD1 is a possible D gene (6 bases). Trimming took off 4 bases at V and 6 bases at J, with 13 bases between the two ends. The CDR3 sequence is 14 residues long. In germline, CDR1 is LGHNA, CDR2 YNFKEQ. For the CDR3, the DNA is TGTGCCAGCAGCCTAACCACACAGGGCAATGAGCAGTTCTTC. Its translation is CASSLTTQGNEQFF.

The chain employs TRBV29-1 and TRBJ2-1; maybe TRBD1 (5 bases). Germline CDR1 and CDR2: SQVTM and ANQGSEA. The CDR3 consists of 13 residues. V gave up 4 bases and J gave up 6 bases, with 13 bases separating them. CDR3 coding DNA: TGCAGCGTTGGGGGCAGTGGGGTCAATGAGCAGTTCTTC. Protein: CSVGGSGVNEQFF.

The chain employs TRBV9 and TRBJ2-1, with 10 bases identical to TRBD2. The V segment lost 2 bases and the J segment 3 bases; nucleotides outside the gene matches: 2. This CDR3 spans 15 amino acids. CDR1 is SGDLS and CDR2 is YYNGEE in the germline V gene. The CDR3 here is CASSVSGGNYNEQFF. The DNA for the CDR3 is TGTGCCAGCAGCGTTAGCGGGGGGAACTACAATGAGCAGTTCTTC.

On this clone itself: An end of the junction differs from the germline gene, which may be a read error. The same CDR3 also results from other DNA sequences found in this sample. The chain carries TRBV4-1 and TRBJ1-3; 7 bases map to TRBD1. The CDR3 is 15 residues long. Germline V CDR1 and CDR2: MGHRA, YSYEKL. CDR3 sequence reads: CASSPRQGSGNTIYF. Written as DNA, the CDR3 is TGCGCCAGCAGCCCCCGACAGGGCTCTGGAAACACTATATATTTT.

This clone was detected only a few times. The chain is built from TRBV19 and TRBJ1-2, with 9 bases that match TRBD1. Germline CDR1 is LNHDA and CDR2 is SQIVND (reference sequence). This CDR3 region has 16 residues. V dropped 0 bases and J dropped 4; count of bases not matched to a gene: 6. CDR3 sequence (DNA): TGTGCCAGTAGTATAGAGTACAGGGGGCTTGGCTATGGCTACACCTTC. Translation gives CASSIEYRGLGYGYTF.

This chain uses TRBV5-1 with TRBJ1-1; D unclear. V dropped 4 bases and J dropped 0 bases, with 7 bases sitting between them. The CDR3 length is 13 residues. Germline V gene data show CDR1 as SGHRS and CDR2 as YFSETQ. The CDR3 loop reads CASSGLLNTEAFF. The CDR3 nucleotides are TGCGCCAGCAGCGGACTCCTGAACACTGAAGCTTTCTTT.

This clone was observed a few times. Here the CDR3 reads CASSLSGGYGSYEQYF. The CDR3 DNA is TGTGCCAGCAGTTTATCGGGGGGCTACGGGTCCTACGAGCAGTACTTC. The V call is TRBV27, the J call TRBJ2-7, with D perhaps assigned TRBD1 or TRBD2 (6 bases each). This CDR3 has 16 residues. CDR1 is MNHEY and CDR2 is SMNVEV in the germline V gene (reference sequence). Trimming removed 0 bases from V and 1 base from J, with 13 bases in between.

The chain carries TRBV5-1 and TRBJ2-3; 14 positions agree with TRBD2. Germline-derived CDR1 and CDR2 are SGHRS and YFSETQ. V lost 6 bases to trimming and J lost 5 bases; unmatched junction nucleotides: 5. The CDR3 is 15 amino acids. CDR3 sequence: CASTWTSGGRDTQYF. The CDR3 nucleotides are TGCGCCAGCACCTGGACTAGCGGGGGGCGAGATACGCAGTATTTT.

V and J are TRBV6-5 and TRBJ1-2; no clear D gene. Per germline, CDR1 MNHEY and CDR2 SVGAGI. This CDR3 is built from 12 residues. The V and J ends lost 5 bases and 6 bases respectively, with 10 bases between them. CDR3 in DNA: TGTGCCAGCAGTCATCCGGACCATGGCTACACCTTC. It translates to CASSHPDHGYTF.

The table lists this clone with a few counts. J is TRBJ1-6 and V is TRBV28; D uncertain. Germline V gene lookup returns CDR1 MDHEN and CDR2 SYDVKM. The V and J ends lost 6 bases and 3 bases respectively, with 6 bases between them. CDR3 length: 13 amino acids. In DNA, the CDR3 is TGTGCCAGCAGGGGATTCTATAATTCACCCCTCCACTTT. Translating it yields CASRGFYNSPLHF.

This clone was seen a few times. The CDR3 sequence is CASSPRVLFIAKNIQYF. The CDR3 region has the DNA TGTGCCAGCAGCCCCAGGGTACTATTCATAGCCAAAAACATTCAGTACTTC. V usage is TRBV7-2 and J usage is TRBJ2-4; tentatively, D is TRBD1 (5 bases). Germline CDR1 and CDR2: SGHTA and FQGNSA. The length of the CDR3 is 17 residues. The V gene lost 5 bases and the J gene lost 0 bases, with 17 bases spanning the gap.

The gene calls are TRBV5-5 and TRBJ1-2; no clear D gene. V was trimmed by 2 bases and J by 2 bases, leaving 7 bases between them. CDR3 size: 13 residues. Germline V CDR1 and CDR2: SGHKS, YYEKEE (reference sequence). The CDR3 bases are TGTGCCAGCAGCTTACAGCCCAACTATGGCTACACCTTC. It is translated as CASSLQPNYGYTF. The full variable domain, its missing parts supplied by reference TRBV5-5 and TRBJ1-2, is DAGVTQSPTHLIKTRGQQVTLRCSPISGHKSVSWYQQVLGQGPQFIFQYYEKEERGRGNFPDRFSARQFPNYSSELNVNALLLGDSALYLCASSLQPNYGYTFGSGTRLTVV.

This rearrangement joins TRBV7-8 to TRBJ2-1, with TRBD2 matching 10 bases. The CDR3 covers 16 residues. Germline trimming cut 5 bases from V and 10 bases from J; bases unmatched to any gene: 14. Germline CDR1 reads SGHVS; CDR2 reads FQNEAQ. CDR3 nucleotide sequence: TGTGCCAGCAGCCAGCGGGCTAGCGGGGGTGTGGGGGAGCAGTTCTTC. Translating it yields CASSQRASGGVGEQFF.

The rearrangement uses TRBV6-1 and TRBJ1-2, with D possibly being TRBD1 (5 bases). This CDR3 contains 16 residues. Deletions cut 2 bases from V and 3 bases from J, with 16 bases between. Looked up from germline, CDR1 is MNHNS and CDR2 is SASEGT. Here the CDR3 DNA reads TGTGCCAGCAGTGAAAGGTCGGGGAACAGGCACTATGGCTACACCTTC. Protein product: CASSERSGNRHYGYTF.

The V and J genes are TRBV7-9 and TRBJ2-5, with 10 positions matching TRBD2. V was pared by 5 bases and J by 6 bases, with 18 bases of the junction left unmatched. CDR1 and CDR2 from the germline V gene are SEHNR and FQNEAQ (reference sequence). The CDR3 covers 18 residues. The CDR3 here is CASSPPAIAGGDQKTQYF. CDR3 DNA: TGTGCCAGCAGCCCGCCGGCAATAGCGGGGGGAGATCAGAAGACCCAGTACTTC.

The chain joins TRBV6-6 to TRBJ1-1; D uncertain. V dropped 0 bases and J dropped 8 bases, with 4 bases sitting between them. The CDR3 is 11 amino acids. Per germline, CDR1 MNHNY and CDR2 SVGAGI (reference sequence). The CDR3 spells CASSYSMEAFF. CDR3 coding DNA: TGTGCCAGCAGTTACTCGATGGAAGCTTTCTTT.

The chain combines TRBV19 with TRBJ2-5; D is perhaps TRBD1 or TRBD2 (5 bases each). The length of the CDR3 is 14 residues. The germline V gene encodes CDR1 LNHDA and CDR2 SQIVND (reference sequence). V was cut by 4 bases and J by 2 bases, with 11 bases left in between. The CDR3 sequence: CASSTSWGQETQYF. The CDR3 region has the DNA TGTGCCAGTAGTACCTCATGGGGGCAAGAGACCCAGTACTTC.

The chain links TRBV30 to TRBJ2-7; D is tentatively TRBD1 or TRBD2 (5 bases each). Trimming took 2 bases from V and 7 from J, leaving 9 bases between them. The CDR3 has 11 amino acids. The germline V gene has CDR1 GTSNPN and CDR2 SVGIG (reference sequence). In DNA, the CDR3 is TGTGCCTGGAGTTCGGGGCGTGAGCAGTACTTC. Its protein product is CAWSSGREQYF.

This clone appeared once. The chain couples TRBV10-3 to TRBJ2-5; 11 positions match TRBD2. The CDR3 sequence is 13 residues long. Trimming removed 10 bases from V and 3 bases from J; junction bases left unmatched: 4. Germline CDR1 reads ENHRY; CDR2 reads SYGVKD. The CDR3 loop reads CATLGLAEETQYF. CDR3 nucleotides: TGTGCCACATTGGGACTAGCGGAAGAGACCCAGTACTTC.

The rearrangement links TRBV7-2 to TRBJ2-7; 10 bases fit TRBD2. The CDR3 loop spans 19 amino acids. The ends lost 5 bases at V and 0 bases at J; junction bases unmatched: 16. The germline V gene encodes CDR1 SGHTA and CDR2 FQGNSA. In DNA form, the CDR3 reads TGTGCCAGCAGCGGCCCGAGCGGGGGGGCTAGGATGAGCTCCTACGAGCAGTACTTC. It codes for CASSGPSGGARMSSYEQYF.

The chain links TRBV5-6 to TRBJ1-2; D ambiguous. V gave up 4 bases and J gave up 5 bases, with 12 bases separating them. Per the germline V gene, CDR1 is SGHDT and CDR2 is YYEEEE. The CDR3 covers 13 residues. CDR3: CASSTPPGYGYTF. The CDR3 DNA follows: TGTGCCAGCAGCACCCCCCCGGGGTATGGCTACACCTTC.

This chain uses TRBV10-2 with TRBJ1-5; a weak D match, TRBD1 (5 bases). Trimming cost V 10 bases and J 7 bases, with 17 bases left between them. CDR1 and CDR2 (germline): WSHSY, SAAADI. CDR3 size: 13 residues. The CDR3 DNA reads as TGCGCCACCAGGGTCACCTCGGGGCAGCCCCAGCATTTT. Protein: CATRVTSGQPQHF.

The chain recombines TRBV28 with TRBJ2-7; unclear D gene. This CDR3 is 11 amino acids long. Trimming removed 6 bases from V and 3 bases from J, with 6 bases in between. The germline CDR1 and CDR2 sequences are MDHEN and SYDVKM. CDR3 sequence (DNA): TGTGCCAGCAGGACCGGCTACGAGCAGTACTTC. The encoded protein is CASRTGYEQYF. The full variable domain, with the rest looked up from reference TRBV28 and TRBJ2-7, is DVKVTQSSRYLVKRTGEKVFLECVQDMDHENMFWYRQDPGLGLRLIYFSYDVKMKEKGDIPEGYSVSREKKERFSLILESASTNQTSMYLCASRTGYEQYFGPGTRLTVT.